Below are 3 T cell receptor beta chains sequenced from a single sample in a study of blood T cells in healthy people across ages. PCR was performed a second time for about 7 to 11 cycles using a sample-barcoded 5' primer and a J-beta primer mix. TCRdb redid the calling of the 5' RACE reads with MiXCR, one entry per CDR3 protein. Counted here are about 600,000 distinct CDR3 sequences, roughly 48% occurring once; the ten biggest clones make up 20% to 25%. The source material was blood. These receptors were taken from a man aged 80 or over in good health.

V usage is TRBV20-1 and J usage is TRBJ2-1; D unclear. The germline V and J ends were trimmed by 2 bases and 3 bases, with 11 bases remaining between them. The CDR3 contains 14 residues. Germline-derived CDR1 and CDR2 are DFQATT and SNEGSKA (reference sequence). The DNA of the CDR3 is TGCAGTGCTAGAACAGAGCTGGGCTACAATGAGCAGTTCTTC. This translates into CSARTELGYNEQFF.

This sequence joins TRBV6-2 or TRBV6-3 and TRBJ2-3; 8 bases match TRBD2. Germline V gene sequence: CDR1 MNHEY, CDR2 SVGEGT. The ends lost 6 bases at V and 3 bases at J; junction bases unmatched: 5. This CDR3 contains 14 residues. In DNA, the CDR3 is TGTGCCAGCAGACTAGCGGTTTCTACAGATACGCAGTATTTT. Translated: CASRLAVSTDTQYF.

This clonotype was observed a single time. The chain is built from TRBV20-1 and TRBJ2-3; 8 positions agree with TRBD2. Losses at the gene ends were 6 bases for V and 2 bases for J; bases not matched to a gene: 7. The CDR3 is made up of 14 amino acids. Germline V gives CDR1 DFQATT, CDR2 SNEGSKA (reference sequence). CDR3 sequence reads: CSANRGGSTDTQYF. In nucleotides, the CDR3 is TGCAGTGCGAACCGGGGGGGCTCCACAGATACGCAGTATTTT.